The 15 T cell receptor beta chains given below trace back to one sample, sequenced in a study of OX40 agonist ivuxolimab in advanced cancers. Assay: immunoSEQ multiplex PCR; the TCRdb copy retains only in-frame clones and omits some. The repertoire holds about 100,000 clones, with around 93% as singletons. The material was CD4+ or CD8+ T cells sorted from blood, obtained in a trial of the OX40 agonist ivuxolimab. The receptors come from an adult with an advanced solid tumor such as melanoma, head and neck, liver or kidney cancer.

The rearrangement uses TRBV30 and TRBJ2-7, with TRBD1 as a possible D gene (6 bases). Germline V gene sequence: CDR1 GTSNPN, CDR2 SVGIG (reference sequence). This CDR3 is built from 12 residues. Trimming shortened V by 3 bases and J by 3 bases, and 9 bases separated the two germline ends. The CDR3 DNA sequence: TGTGCCTGGAGACAGGGCGACTACGAGCAGTACTTC. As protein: CAWRQGDYEQYF. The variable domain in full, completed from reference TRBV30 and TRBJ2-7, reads SQTIHQWPATLVQPVGSPLSLECTVEGTSNPNLYWYRQAAGRGLQLLFYSVGIGQISSEVPQNLSASRPQDRQFILSSKKLLLSDSGFYLCAWRQGDYEQYFGPGTRLTVT.

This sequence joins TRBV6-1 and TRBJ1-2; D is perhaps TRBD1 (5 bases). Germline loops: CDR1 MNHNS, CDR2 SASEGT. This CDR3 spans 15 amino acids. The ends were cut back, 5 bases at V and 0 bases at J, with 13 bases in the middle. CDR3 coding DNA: TGTGCCAGCAGTATCCGGGACGTAGCTAACTATGGCTACACCTTC. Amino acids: CASSIRDVANYGYTF.

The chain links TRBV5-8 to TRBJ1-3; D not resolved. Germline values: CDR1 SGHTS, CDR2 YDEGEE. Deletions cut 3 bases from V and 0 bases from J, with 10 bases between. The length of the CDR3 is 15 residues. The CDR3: CASSSRSLSGNTIYF. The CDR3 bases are TGTGCCAGCAGCTCCAGGTCCCTCTCTGGAAACACCATATATTTT.

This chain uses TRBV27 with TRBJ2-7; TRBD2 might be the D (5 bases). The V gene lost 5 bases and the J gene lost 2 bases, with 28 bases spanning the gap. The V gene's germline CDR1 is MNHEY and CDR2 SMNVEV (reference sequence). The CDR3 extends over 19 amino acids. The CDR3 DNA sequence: TGTGCCAGCAGTCCTGCCTATAGAAGCTACCCGAACGGGACCTACGAGCAGTACTTC. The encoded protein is CASSPAYRSYPNGTYEQYF.

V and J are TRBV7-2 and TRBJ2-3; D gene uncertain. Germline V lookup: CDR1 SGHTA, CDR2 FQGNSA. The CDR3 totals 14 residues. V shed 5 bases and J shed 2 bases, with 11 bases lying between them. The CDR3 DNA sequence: TGTGCCAGCAGCACACGAGCCCCCACAGATACGCAGTATTTT. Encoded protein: CASSTRAPTDTQYF. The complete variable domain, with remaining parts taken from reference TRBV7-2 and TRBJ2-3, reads GAGVSQSPSNKVTEKGKDVELRCDPISGHTALYWYRQSLGQGLEFLIYFQGNSAPDKSGLPSDRFSAERTGGSVSTLTIQRTQQEDSAVYLCASSTRAPTDTQYFGPGTRLTVL.

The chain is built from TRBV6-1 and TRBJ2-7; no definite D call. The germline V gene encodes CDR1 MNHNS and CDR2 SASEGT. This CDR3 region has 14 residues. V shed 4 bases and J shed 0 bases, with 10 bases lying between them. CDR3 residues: CASSGLGDSYEQYF. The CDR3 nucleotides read TGTGCCAGCAGTGGGTTGGGTGACTCCTACGAGCAGTACTTC.

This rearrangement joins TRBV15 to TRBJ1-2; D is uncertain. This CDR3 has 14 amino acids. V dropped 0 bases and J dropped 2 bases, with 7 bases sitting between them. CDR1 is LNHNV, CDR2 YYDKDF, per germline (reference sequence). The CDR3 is CATSRDLVNYGYTF. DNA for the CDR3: TGTGCCACCAGCAGAGATTTAGTAAACTATGGCTACACCTTC.

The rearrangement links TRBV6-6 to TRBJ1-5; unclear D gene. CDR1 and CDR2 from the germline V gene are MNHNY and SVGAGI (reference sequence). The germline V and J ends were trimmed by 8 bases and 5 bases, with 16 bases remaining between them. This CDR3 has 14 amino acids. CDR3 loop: CASATSQADQPQHF. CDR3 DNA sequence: TGTGCCAGCGCAACCTCACAAGCGGATCAGCCCCAGCATTTT.

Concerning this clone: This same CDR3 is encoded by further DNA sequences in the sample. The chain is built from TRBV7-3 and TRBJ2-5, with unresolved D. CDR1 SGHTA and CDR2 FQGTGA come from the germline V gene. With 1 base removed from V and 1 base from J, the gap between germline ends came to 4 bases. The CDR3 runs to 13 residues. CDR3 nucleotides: TGTGCCAGCAGCTTAAACCGCCAAGAGACCCAGTACTTC. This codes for CASSLNRQETQYF. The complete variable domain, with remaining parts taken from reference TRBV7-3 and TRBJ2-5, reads GAGVSQTPSNKVTEKGKYVELRCDPISGHTALYWYRQSLGQGPEFLIYFQGTGAADDSGLPNDRFFAVRPEGSVSTLKIQRTERGDSAVYLCASSLNRQETQYFGPGTRLLVL.

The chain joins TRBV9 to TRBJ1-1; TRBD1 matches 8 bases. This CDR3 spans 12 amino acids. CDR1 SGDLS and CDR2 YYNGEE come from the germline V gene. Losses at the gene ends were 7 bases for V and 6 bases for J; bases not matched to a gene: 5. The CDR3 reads CASGQTGAEAFF. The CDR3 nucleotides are TGTGCCAGCGGACAGACAGGGGCTGAAGCTTTCTTT.

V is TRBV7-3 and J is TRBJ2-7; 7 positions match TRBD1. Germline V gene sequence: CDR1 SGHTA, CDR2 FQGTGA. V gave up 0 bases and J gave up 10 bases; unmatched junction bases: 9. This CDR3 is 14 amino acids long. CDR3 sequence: CASSLTPGQPAQYF. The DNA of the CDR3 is TGTGCCAGCAGCTTAACGCCGGGACAGCCGGCCCAGTACTTC.

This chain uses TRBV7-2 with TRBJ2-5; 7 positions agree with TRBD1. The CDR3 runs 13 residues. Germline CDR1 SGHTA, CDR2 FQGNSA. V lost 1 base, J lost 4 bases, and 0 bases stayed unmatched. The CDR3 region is CASSLDRGETQYF. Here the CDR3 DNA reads TGTGCCAGCAGCTTAGACAGGGGAGAGACCCAGTACTTC.

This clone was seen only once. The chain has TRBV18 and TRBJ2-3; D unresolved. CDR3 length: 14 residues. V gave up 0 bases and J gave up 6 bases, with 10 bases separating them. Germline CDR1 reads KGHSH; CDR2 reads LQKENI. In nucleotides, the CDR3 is TGTGCCAGCTCACCACCGTTGGGGTCGGATACGCAGTATTTT. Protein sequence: CASSPPLGSDTQYF.

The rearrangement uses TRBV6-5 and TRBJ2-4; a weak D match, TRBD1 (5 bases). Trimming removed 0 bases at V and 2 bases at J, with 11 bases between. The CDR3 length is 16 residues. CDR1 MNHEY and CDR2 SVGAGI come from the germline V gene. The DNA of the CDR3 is TGTGCCAGCAGTTACTCGTATACAGGATCCAAAAACATTCAGTACTTC. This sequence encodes CASSYSYTGSKNIQYF.

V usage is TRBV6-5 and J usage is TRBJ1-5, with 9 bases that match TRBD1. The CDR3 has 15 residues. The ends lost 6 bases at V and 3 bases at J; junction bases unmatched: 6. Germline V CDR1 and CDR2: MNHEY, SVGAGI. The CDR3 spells CASSKQGAPNQPQHF. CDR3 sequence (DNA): TGTGCCAGCAGCAAACAGGGGGCCCCCAATCAGCCCCAGCATTTT.